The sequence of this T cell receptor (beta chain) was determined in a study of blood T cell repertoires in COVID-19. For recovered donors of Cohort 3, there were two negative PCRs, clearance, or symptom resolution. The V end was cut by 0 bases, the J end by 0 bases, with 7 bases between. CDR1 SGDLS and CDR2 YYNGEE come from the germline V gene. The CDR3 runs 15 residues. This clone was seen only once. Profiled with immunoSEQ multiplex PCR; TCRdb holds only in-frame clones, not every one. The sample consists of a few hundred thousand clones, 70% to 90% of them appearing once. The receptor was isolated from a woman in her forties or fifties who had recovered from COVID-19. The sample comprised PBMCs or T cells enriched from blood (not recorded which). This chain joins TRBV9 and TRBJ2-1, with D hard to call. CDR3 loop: CASSVGWSSYNEQFF. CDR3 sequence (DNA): TGTGCCAGCAGCGTAGGCTGGAGCTCCTACAATGAGCAGTTCTTC.